Below, 6 T cell receptor beta chains from the same sample are listed, as sequenced in a study of blood T cell repertoires in COVID-19. Clones were read by immunoSEQ multiplex PCR, and TCRdb kept only the in-frame ones, dropping some. The table has approximately 140,000 clones, over 60% seen once. The material sequenced was peripheral blood. All receptors derive from a man older than 75 with acute or convalescent COVID-19.

As regards this clone: This specimen includes other DNA sequences encoding the same CDR3. DNA for the CDR3: TGTGCCAGCAGCCCGGGACAGGGGGCTTACGAGCAGTACTTC. Translating it yields CASSPGQGAYEQYF. V and J are TRBV7-3 and TRBJ2-7; 12 bases are shared with TRBD1. The CDR3 extends over 14 amino acids. V lost 5 bases and J lost 4; bases outside the gene matches: 3. Germline CDR1 is SGHTA and CDR2 is FQGTGA.

The chain employs TRBV19 and TRBJ1-6; D gene uncertain. The CDR3 is made up of 16 amino acids. Germline V gene lookup returns CDR1 LNHDA and CDR2 SQIVND (reference sequence). Trimming stripped 1 base from V and 3 bases from J, with 10 bases between. In nucleotides, the CDR3 is TGTGCCAGTAGTATAGCCCACGGGATCTATAATTCACCCCTCCACTTT. It codes for CASSIAHGIYNSPLHF.

J is TRBJ1-2 and V is TRBV4-1, with 7 bases fitting TRBD1. This CDR3 has 14 amino acids. Unmatched junction bases numbered 8, after V lost 2 bases and J lost 8 bases. Germline-derived CDR1 and CDR2 are MGHRA and YSYEKL. The CDR3 nucleotides read TGCGCCAGCAGCCAACCCGGGACAGCGGAGGGCTACACCTTC. Translation: CASSQPGTAEGYTF.

The gene calls are TRBV9 and TRBJ2-2; TRBD2 matches at 10 bases. Germline CDR1 and CDR2: SGDLS and YYNGEE. The CDR3 is 16 residues long. The trim removed 4 bases at V and 6 bases at J, leaving 9 bases unmatched. The CDR3 DNA follows: TGTGCCAGCAGCATAGTAGCGGGGGGATTATCCGGGGAGCTGTTTTTT. Protein sequence: CASSIVAGGLSGELFF.

This chain uses TRBV29-1 with TRBJ1-5, with a tentative D call TRBD1 (5 bases). V gave up 4 bases and J gave up 7 bases, with 11 bases separating them. Germline V CDR1 and CDR2: SQVTM, ANQGSEA. The CDR3 loop spans 12 amino acids. CDR3 amino acids: CSVAHAGQPQHF. The DNA for the CDR3 is TGCAGCGTTGCCCACGCAGGGCAGCCCCAGCATTTT.

This clone was observed a single time. In DNA, the CDR3 is TGTGCCAGCATCCCAGTCGGAGGGTCCTACAATGAGCAGTTCTTC. Amino acids: CASIPVGGSYNEQFF. The rearrangement uses TRBV7-2 and TRBJ2-1; TRBD2 is a possible D gene (6 bases). Trimming cost V 7 bases and J 1 base, with 14 bases left between them. The CDR3 runs to 15 residues. The germline V gene has CDR1 SGHTA and CDR2 FQGNSA. The full variable domain, in which reference TRBV7-2 and TRBJ2-1 provide the parts outside the CDR3, is GAGVSQSPSNKVTEKGKDVELRCDPISGHTALYWYRQSLGQGLEFLIYFQGNSAPDKSGLPSDRFSAERTGGSVSTLTIQRTQQEDSAVYLCASIPVGGSYNEQFFGPGTRLTVL.